This T cell receptor (beta chain) was captured by sequencing in a study of shared clonotypes between healthy human individuals (dated by TCRdb to about 2020). For context, the study as a whole: The cohort included three men and a couple of women between 18 and 49 years of age. To increase sequencing depth and limit assay-specific biases, TCR repertoire library preparation and sequencing were carried out by different laboratories using diverse techniques. To estimate repertoire size and how much clonotypes are shared between individuals, the study performed deep sequencing of blood TCR repertoires from 4 to 6 healthy adults. Per donor, leukapheresis produced somewhere between about 0.9 and 9.5 billion PBMCs. Summary of the overall study and its limitations: Pairwise subsampling indicated that sequencing depth was expected to affect the degree of clonotype sharing among donors. Sampling was restricted to blood, and TCR repertoires in tissue are likely to differ from TCR repertoires in blood. The genetic and exposure-history diversity represented was limited by the small number of donors.

Using the deep immunoSEQ assay, TCR CDR3 regions were amplified from genomic DNA by multiplex PCR. Extracted genomic DNA from each cell subset was distributed evenly across all wells of several immunoSEQ 96-well plates, and each plate was treated as a replicate. For unsorted PBMC, each replicate PCR was loaded with about 280 ng genomic DNA, equivalent to roughly 31,000 T cell genomes. Ten immunoSEQ deep assay plates were used to sequence the unsorted PBMC genomic DNA. Purified libraries were measured with a Qubit 3.0 fluorometer, size-checked on a Bioanalyzer 2100, and measured again with the KAPA Library Quantification kit. A separate single-read 150-cycle Illumina NextSeq 550 flow cell was used to sequence each immunoSEQ 96-well plate. Per the source publication's procedure: Because the immunoSEQ output included only junctional sequences and no quality scores, the filtering could not be the same as the filtering used for full-length reads. To assign V/J genes and CDR3, sequences were annotated against IMGT germline references using PyIR, a Python wrapper for IgBLAST v1.9. Any read was removed if the V/J assignment was weak (E-value above 1e-6), the CDR3 was missing, or the read contained stop codons, out-of-frame junctions, or ambiguous translated residues. A V3J clonotype was defined by an identical inferred V gene, J gene, and CDR3 amino acid sequence. The percentage overlap between two repertoires was calculated by dividing the number of shared unique clonotypes by the size of the smaller repertoire. RTK rarefaction, the Chao1 estimator, and Recon v2.1 estimates of unobserved clonotypes were used to assess repertoire richness. TCRdb took this table from immuneACCESS and kept in-frame rearrangements with V and J called. Such tables lack part of the clones; where checked against another copy, unresolved V genes explain under half of the gap, and the rest is unexplained. V and J calls and clone size come straight from that table; D and trimming were deduced from the DNA. The sample includes fewer than 600,000 clones, with around 76% observed a single time. The ten largest clonotypes hold about 11% of the sample.

In regard to this clone: This clone's antigen is unknown. Base qualities are missing; no much larger clone stands one base away. In the same sample, other DNA sequences code for this CDR3.

The donors were healthy, HIV-negative adults with no recently reported acute infections or vaccinations. Every donor was a Caucasian adult residing in Nashville, Tennessee, USA. In the unsorted samples, roughly 90 million PBMCs were counted, and genomic DNA was extracted using the QIAamp DNA Blood Mini kit. After blood collection by leukapheresis, PBMCs were isolated using Ficoll-Histopaque density gradient centrifugation and then cryopreserved in the vapor phase of liquid nitrogen. V gives up 2 bases and J gives up 5 bases, and the segment between their germline ends measures 3 bases. Via the germline V gene, CDR1 is SGHAT and CDR2 FQNNGV. The CDR3 has 11 amino acids, counting the end cysteine and phenylalanine. Of the read, only the CDR3 DNA is kept; its 33 bases are in frame from base 1.

The specimen was PBMCs. The chain employs TRBV11-2 and TRBJ1-1, with an unclear D gene assignment. The receptor was derived from a middle-aged woman in good health. Some clones in this sample may be carry-over from other donors' samples. The sequenced DNA is TGTGCCAGCAGCTTATTGACTGAAGCTTTCTTT. Its protein product is CASSLLTEAFF.